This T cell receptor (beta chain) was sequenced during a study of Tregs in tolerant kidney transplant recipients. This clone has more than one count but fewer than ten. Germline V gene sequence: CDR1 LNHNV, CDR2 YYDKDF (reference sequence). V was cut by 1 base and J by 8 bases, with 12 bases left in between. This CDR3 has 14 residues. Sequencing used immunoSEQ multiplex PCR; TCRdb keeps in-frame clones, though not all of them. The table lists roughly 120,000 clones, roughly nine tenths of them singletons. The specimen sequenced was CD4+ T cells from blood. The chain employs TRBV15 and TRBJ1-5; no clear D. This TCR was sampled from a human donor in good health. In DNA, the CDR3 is TGTGCCACCAGCAGAGCGTACGGACCGGAGCCCCAGCATTTT. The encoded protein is CATSRAYGPEPQHF.